The 3 T cell receptor beta chains presented below share a single source sample, sequenced in a study of siplizumab effects on memory and regulatory T cells (dated by TCRdb to about 2019). The library was built by means of the immunoSEQ multiplex PCR assay. This immuneACCESS table, as held by TCRdb, lists in-frame sequences with V and J called but not all clones. Of the missing ones, under half trace to an unresolved V gene in checked studies; the others have no known cause. The sample contains around 68,000 clones, about 87% of them found a single time. The ten largest clones take up more than 1.5% of the sample. Sequencing used Tregs sorted from blood. The receptors here all came from a human donor in good health.

The chain is built from TRBV19 and TRBJ1-2; unclear D gene. CDR3 length equals 15 residues. V lost 7 bases and J 4 bases, leaving 19 bases between the germline ends. Germline V gene sequence: CDR1 LNHDA, CDR2 SQIVND (reference sequence). CDR3 nucleotides: TGTGCCAGTACCTTTACCCCACAGCTATCCTATGGCTACACCTTC. Amino acids: CASTFTPQLSYGYTF. The full variable domain, in which reference TRBV19 and TRBJ1-2 provide the parts outside the CDR3, is DGGITQSPKYLFRKEGQNVTLSCEQNLNHDAMYWYRQDPGQGLRLIYYSQIVNDFQKGDIAEGYSVSREKKESFPLTVTSAQKNPTAFYLCASTFTPQLSYGYTFGSGTRLTVV.

The chain couples TRBV10-3 to TRBJ2-7, with TRBD2 matching over 12 bases. Per the germline V gene, CDR1 is ENHRY and CDR2 is SYGVKD. The CDR3 is 13 residues long. With V trimmed by 6 bases and J by 3 bases, 0 bases remained unmatched. In nucleotides, the CDR3 is TGTGCCATCAGGACTAGCGGGAGCTACGAGCAGTACTTC. It is translated as CAIRTSGSYEQYF.

V usage is TRBV4-1 and J usage is TRBJ2-7, with 8 bases fitting TRBD2. Trimming cost V 6 bases and J 0 bases; bases outside gene matches: 7. CDR3 size: 15 residues. Germline assignment: CDR1 MGHRA and CDR2 YSYEKL. The CDR3 region is CASRNMAGGSYEQYF. CDR3 coding DNA: TGCGCCAGCAGAAACATGGCGGGAGGCTCCTACGAGCAGTACTTC.